The 19 T cell receptor beta chains below come from one sample, sequenced in a study of cytomegalovirus exposure and HLA in healthy donors. Measured with immunoSEQ multiplex PCR; TCRdb has only the in-frame clones, and not every one. The profile shows approximately 300,000 clones, roughly 88% of them singletons. The sequencing input was PBMCs. The receptors originated from a woman aged 18-29 years in good health and CMV-seronegative.

As regards this clone: Additional DNA sequences in this sample encode the identical CDR3. This chain joins TRBV2 and TRBJ2-7, with 8 bases that match TRBD2. The CDR3 is 14 amino acids. CDR1 is SNHLY and CDR2 is FYNNEI in the germline V gene. V lost 6 bases to trimming and J lost 0 bases; unmatched junction nucleotides: 4. In DNA form, the CDR3 reads TGTGCCAGCAGCCTTAGCGGGATCTCCTACGAGCAGTACTTC. Its protein is CASSLSGISYEQYF.

This chain joins TRBV4-3 and TRBJ2-1; 12 bases fit TRBD2. The trim removed 4 bases at V and 5 bases at J, leaving 9 bases unmatched. The CDR3 consists of 17 residues. From germline, CDR1 is LGHNA and CDR2 YSLEER. In DNA form, the CDR3 reads TGCGCCAGCAGCCGAACCGACGGACTAGCGGGGAACAATGAGCAGTTCTTC. It is translated as CASSRTDGLAGNNEQFF.

About this clone: Other DNA sequences within the sample encode an identical CDR3. This sequence joins TRBV18 and TRBJ2-5; TRBD2 is a possible D gene (5 bases). Trimming removed 3 bases from V and 2 bases from J, with 13 bases in between. Germline V CDR1 and CDR2: KGHSH, LQKENI. The length of the CDR3 is 15 residues. In DNA form, the CDR3 reads TGTGCCAGCTCACCGCCGGGAACGCCACAAGAGACCCAGTACTTC. This gives the protein CASSPPGTPQETQYF. Supplemented by reference TRBV18 and TRBJ2-5, the full variable domain reads NAGVMQNPRHLVRRRGQEARLRCSPMKGHSHVYWYRQLPEEGLKFMVYLQKENIIDESGMPKERFSAEFPKEGPSILRIQQVVRGDSAAYFCASSPPGTPQETQYFGPGTRLLVL.

V and J are TRBV19 and TRBJ2-1, with TRBD2 matching over 12 bases. Germline V gene sequence: CDR1 LNHDA, CDR2 SQIVND (reference sequence). With 0 bases clipped from V and 9 bases from J, the junction kept 6 bases outside the gene matches. The CDR3 is 16 amino acids. CDR3 sequence (DNA): TGTGCCAGTAGTATAGACCCTAGCGGGAGGGGGACTGAGCAGTTCTTC. Its protein is CASSIDPSGRGTEQFF.

The gene calls are TRBV5-4 and TRBJ2-7; D perhaps matches TRBD2 (6 bases). Trimming took 4 bases from V and 6 from J, leaving 20 bases between them. The germline gives CDR1 SGHNT, CDR2 YYREEE (reference sequence). CDR3 size: 15 residues. The CDR3 bases are TGTGCCAGCAGCCTCTTGGGGGGTGCGACGGGCGAGCAGTACTTC. Protein sequence: CASSLLGGATGEQYF. Combining the CDR3 with reference TRBV5-4 and TRBJ2-7 gives the whole variable domain ETGVTQSPTHLIKTRGQQVTLRCSSQSGHNTVSWYQQALGQGPQFIFQYYREEENGRGNFPPRFSGLQFPNYSSELNVNALELDDSALYLCASSLLGGATGEQYFGPGTRLTVT.

The chain combines TRBV28 with TRBJ1-5, with 8 bases matching TRBD1. The length of the CDR3 is 13 residues. CDR1 and CDR2 (germline): MDHEN, SYDVKM. Unmatched junction bases numbered 2, after V lost 6 bases and J lost 4 bases. This CDR3 is CASRRTGNQPQHF. The CDR3 coding sequence is TGTGCCAGCAGACGGACAGGGAATCAGCCCCAGCATTTT.

The chain combines TRBV4-2 with TRBJ2-7, with 8 bases lining up with TRBD1. CDR3 length: 15 residues. Trimming cost V 6 bases and J 6 bases; bases outside gene matches: 13. Germline lookup yields CDR1 LGHNA and CDR2 YNFKEQ. CDR3 sequence: CASRADRGSPSEQYF. CDR3 DNA: TGTGCCAGCAGAGCTGACAGGGGATCGCCATCCGAGCAGTACTTC.

The chain joins TRBV13 to TRBJ2-1; 9 bases align to TRBD2. V was clipped by 0 bases and J by 10 bases; unmatched bases: 7. CDR3 size: 15 residues. The germline gives CDR1 PRHDT, CDR2 FYEKMQ (reference sequence). CDR3 amino acids: CASSLGSGSSGEQFF. CDR3 DNA: TGTGCCAGCAGCTTAGGTAGCGGGAGTTCAGGGGAGCAGTTCTTC.

This chain connects TRBV6-5 to TRBJ1-4; D is unclear. Trimming stripped 2 bases from V and 5 bases from J, with 9 bases between. CDR1 and CDR2 from the germline V gene are MNHEY and SVGAGI. This CDR3 has 14 residues. Written as DNA, the CDR3 is TGTGCCAGCAGTTACGCCTCTAGGAATGAAAAACTGTTTTTT. Its protein is CASSYASRNEKLFF.

The J gene is TRBJ1-5, the V gene TRBV5-4; D unresolved. The CDR3 is made up of 12 amino acids. Germline loops: CDR1 SGHNT, CDR2 YYREEE (reference sequence). The V and J ends lost 3 bases and 5 bases respectively, with 6 bases between them. The CDR3 loop reads CASSWEDQPQHF. The DNA for the CDR3 is TGTGCCAGCAGCTGGGAGGATCAGCCCCAGCATTTT.

The chain couples TRBV7-8 to TRBJ2-7; D remains ambiguous. The germline V gene has CDR1 SGHVS and CDR2 FQNEAQ. V lost 4 bases, J lost 6 bases, and 10 bases lay in between. This CDR3 has 12 amino acids. In DNA, the CDR3 is TGTGCCAGCAGCTCCCAGGTTCCCGAGCAGTACTTC. Translation: CASSSQVPEQYF.

This clone has just a few counts. This chain uses TRBV5-4 with TRBJ1-2, with D maybe TRBD1 (6 bases). Germline CDR1 reads SGHNT; CDR2 reads YYREEE (reference sequence). CDR3 length: 13 amino acids. Trimming removed 2 bases at V and 11 bases at J, with 16 bases between. Here the CDR3 reads CASSLTTGDTYTF. CDR3 nucleotide sequence: TGTGCCAGCAGCTTAACGACAGGCGATACTTACACCTTC.

V usage is TRBV18 and J usage is TRBJ2-3, with D possibly being TRBD1 (6 bases). This CDR3 comprises 14 residues. Trimming pared 3 bases from V and 6 bases from J, leaving 13 bases between. Germline loops: CDR1 KGHSH, CDR2 LQKENI. The CDR3 protein is CASSPGTQADTQYF. The DNA of the CDR3 is TGTGCCAGCTCACCCGGGACACAGGCGGATACGCAGTATTTT.

V gene TRBV4-2 combines with J gene TRBJ2-2; no reliable D call. Germline V gives CDR1 LGHNA, CDR2 YNFKEQ. V lost 0 bases to trimming and J lost 6 bases, with 11 bases between them. The CDR3 has 15 amino acids. CDR3 protein: CASSQDISVAGELFF. In DNA form, the CDR3 reads TGTGCCAGCAGCCAAGATATCAGCGTCGCCGGGGAGCTGTTTTTT.

The rearrangement joins TRBV2 to TRBJ2-2; possible D gene TRBD2, 5 bases. The length of the CDR3 is 13 residues. Germline assignment: CDR1 SNHLY and CDR2 FYNNEI. Trimming stripped 8 bases from V and 7 bases from J, with 14 bases between. The CDR3 sequence: CASFGLGVGELFF. The CDR3, as DNA: TGTGCCAGCTTCGGACTGGGCGTCGGGGAGCTGTTTTTT.

This clone was observed a single time. The genes are TRBV7-9 and TRBJ2-2; unclear D gene. V lost 0 bases and J lost 0, with 8 bases in between. This CDR3 spans 16 amino acids. CDR1 is SEHNR and CDR2 is FQNEAQ in the germline V gene (reference sequence). Written as DNA, the CDR3 is TGTGCCAGCAGCTTAGCACGGGTCCCGAACACCGGGGAGCTGTTTTTT. It specifies CASSLARVPNTGELFF.

This clone was observed once. This chain links TRBV5-6 with TRBJ1-1; D is ambiguous. CDR1 is SGHDT, CDR2 YYEEEE, per germline. Trimming pared 3 bases from V and 1 base from J, leaving 10 bases between. CDR3 length equals 14 residues. For the CDR3, the DNA is TGTGCCAGCAGCTCGTTGCGTGGGAACACTGAAGCTTTCTTT. Translating it yields CASSSLRGNTEAFF.

The rearrangement uses TRBV15 and TRBJ2-1; D perhaps matches TRBD2 (6 bases). The CDR3 spans 13 residues. Germline CDR1 reads LNHNV; CDR2 reads YYDKDF (reference sequence). Trimming shortened V by 0 bases and J by 8 bases, and 8 bases separated the two germline ends. The CDR3 region is CATSRDGGYEQFF. The CDR3 DNA follows: TGTGCCACCAGCAGAGATGGGGGGTATGAGCAGTTCTTC.

The CDR3 sequence is CASSLVWPSGEQYF. Here the CDR3 DNA reads TGTGCCAGCAGCTTAGTGTGGCCTAGCGGCGAGCAGTACTTC. This chain connects TRBV7-9 to TRBJ2-7, with 7 bases identical to TRBD2. CDR3 length: 14 residues. Germline loops: CDR1 SEHNR, CDR2 FQNEAQ (reference sequence). J lost 6 bases, V lost 1 base, and 6 bases had no gene match.